This T cell receptor beta chain was retrieved from a study of blood T cell repertoires in COVID-19. Sequencing used immunoSEQ multiplex PCR; TCRdb keeps in-frame clones, though not all of them. The sample shows approximately 150,000 clones, approximately 90% of them seen only once. V lost 5 bases and J lost 5, with 16 bases in between. CDR3 length equals 15 residues. Looked up from germline, CDR1 is LNHDA and CDR2 is SQIVND (reference sequence). This receptor was obtained from a woman between 45 and 60 years old with acute or convalescent COVID-19. Sequencing input: peripheral blood. The rearrangement uses TRBV19 and TRBJ2-1; a possible D gene is TRBD1 (7 bases). The CDR3 sequence: CASSPRRGDNNEQFF. DNA of the CDR3: TGTGCCAGTAGTCCCCGCAGGGGGGATAACAATGAGCAGTTCTTC.